There are a few counts of the clone carrying this T cell receptor beta chain. Its cognate antigen is unknown. This sample was taken from a study of beta chain features in type 1 diabetes. Study results and caveats: Patients with Type 1 diabetes showed moderately but significantly shorter TCRB CDR3s in all four CD4+ subsets.

cDNA synthesis used the whole RNA isolate, giving expressed TCRB sequences. Libraries were prepared by immunoSEQ multiplex PCR; TCRdb keeps only in-frame clonotypes and omits some of them. This sample has hundreds of thousands of clones; around 16% occur once, and the top ten carry roughly 0.015%. Every donor provided one heparinised blood draw, which averaged about 120 mL. CD45RO/CCR7/CD25/CD127/CD95/CD27 staining was used to isolate CD4+ naive, central memory, regulatory and stem cell-like memory cells by sorting. This CDR3 spans 15 amino acids. J gave up 1 base and V 6 bases, and 6 bases lay outside the gene matches. CDR1 and CDR2 from the germline V gene are MDHEN and SYDVKM.

This chain links TRBV28 with TRBJ2-7, with 10 bases identical to TRBD1. The source of this sequence is a man younger than 35 with type 1 diabetes. The specimen was naive CD4+ T cells from blood. For the CDR3, the DNA is TGTGCCAGCAGGAGACAGGGGGCTCCTTCCTACGAGCAGTACTTC. It yields the protein CASRRQGAPSYEQYF.